Each of the 28 T cell receptor beta chains below was sequenced from the same sample in a study of CD8+CD57+ T cells in acquired aplastic anemia. CDR3 and TCR beta VDJ profiling relied on a genomic DNA template. TCRdb recomputed calls from the reads with MiXCR, one row per CDR3 protein. The repertoire holds roughly 500,000 distinct CDR3 sequences, with more than 25% as singletons. Patients chosen for sequencing had shown CD8+CD57+ cell expansion by flow cytometry. What was sequenced was sorted CD4+, CD8+, or CD8+CD57+ T cells (not recorded which) from PBMCs. The receptors here all came from a human donor with aplastic anemia.

This clonotype occurred many times. This sequence joins TRBV14 and TRBJ2-7, with a possible D match to TRBD2 (5 bases). The germline V gene encodes CDR1 SGHDN and CDR2 FVKESK. The CDR3 consists of 13 residues. V lost 4 bases and J 3 bases, leaving 10 bases between the germline ends. The CDR3 nucleotides read TGTGCCAGCAGCCGGACTGGACTCTACGAGCAGTACTTC. Protein product: CASSRTGLYEQYF.

The J gene is TRBJ1-1, the V gene TRBV18; no definite D call. Trimming took 6 bases from V and 2 from J, leaving 7 bases between them. The CDR3 runs 12 residues. Germline values: CDR1 KGHSH, CDR2 LQKENI. The CDR3 sequence is CASSTPNTEAFF. The CDR3 DNA reads as TGTGCCAGCTCTACACCTAACACTGAAGCTTTCTTT.

This clonotype was detected only a few times. CDR3 amino acids: CASSTDGGFQPQHF. CDR3 DNA: TGTGCCAGCAGCACCGATGGGGGCTTTCAGCCCCAGCATTTT. This chain uses TRBV7-8 with TRBJ1-5; maybe TRBD1 (6 bases). V was shortened by 5 bases and J by 6 bases, with 14 bases between the two germline ends. From germline, CDR1 is SGHVS and CDR2 FQNEAQ. The CDR3 length is 14 residues.

This clonotype was counted a few times. J is TRBJ1-2 and V is TRBV5-1; tentative D call: TRBD1 (5 bases). CDR1 and CDR2 from the germline V gene are SGHRS and YFSETQ. This CDR3 has 18 amino acids. V shed 0 bases and J shed 5 bases, with 23 bases lying between them. The CDR3 DNA sequence: TGCGCCAGCAGCTTGGGTAACAGGCCCCTTAACCTTCAATATGGCTACACCTTC. Protein sequence: CASSLGNRPLNLQYGYTF.

About this clonotype itself: A read error may account for a junction end that differs from germline. The genes are TRBV29-1 and TRBJ1-3, with D uncertain. The CDR3 has 14 residues. Per germline, CDR1 SQVTM and CDR2 ANQGSEA. CDR3 bases: TGCAGTCGTTATTTCAGGAAAACTGGAGACACCATATATTTT. It yields the protein CSRYFRKTGDTIYF.

The rearrangement links TRBV11-2 to TRBJ2-7, with D uncertain. The V and J ends lost 1 base and 3 bases respectively, with 16 bases between them. Germline V gene sequence: CDR1 SGHAT, CDR2 FQNNGV. The CDR3 totals 16 residues. The CDR3 is CASSLVVVVNYYEQYF. In DNA, the CDR3 is TGTGCCAGCAGCTTAGTAGTGGTGGTCAATTACTACGAGCAGTACTTC. The variable domain in full, completed from reference TRBV11-2 and TRBJ2-7, reads EAGVAQSPRYKIIEKRQSVAFWCNPISGHATLYWYQQILGQGPKLLIQFQNNGVVDDSQLPKDRFSAERLKGVDSTLKIQPAKLEDSAVYLCASSLVVVVNYYEQYFGPGTRLTVT.

About this clonotype: Since a much larger clone is just one base distant, this may be a read error. The chain employs TRBV5-1 and TRBJ1-2; no definite D call. CDR3 size: 13 residues. V lost 2 bases to trimming and J lost 1 base, with 6 bases between them. CDR1 is SGHRS, CDR2 YFSETQ, per germline. In DNA, the CDR3 is TGCGCCAGCAGCTTAGAGAATAACTATGGCTACACCTTC. Translating gives CASSLENNYGYTF.

This clonotype was seen a few times. J is TRBJ1-5 and V is TRBV6-1; D uncertain. V shed 3 bases and J shed 4 bases, with 13 bases lying between them. CDR3 size: 15 residues. Germline lookup yields CDR1 MNHNS and CDR2 SASEGT. CDR3 coding DNA: TGTGCCAGCAGTGAGAATGGAGCCTCGAATCAGCCCCAGCATTTT. Its translation: CASSENGASNQPQHF.

This clonotype came up a few times. This sequence joins TRBV2 and TRBJ1-2, with no clear D. The V gene's germline CDR1 is SNHLY and CDR2 FYNNEI. Trimming removed 7 bases from V and 5 bases from J, with 8 bases in between. The CDR3 runs 11 residues. The DNA of the CDR3 is TGTGCCAGCACCACAGCTTATGGCTACACCTTC. Translated, it gives CASTTAYGYTF.

This clonotype appeared a few times. V and J are TRBV7-2 and TRBJ2-1, with D perhaps matching TRBD1 (6 bases). The V end lost 0 bases, the J end lost 9 bases, and 9 bases lay between the germline ends. CDR3 size: 13 residues. Germline V CDR1 and CDR2: SGHTA, FQGNSA. CDR3 in amino acids: CASSLAQGIEQFF. DNA for the CDR3: TGTGCCAGCAGCTTAGCCCAGGGGATTGAGCAGTTCTTC. The full variable domain, in which reference TRBV7-2 and TRBJ2-1 provide the parts outside the CDR3, is GAGVSQSPSNKVTEKGKDVELRCDPISGHTALYWYRQSLGQGLEFLIYFQGNSAPDKSGLPSDRFSAERTGGSVSTLTIQRTQQEDSAVYLCASSLAQGIEQFFGPGTRLTVL.

The rearrangement joins TRBV15 to TRBJ1-5; perhaps TRBD1 as D (5 bases). Germline CDR1 LNHNV, CDR2 YYDKDF (reference sequence). The length of the CDR3 is 13 residues. V dropped 7 bases and J dropped 3 bases, with 10 bases sitting between them. CDR3 DNA sequence: TGTGCCACCAACCAGGGTGTCAATCAGCCCCAGCATTTT. It yields the protein CATNQGVNQPQHF.

The chain carries TRBV5-4 and TRBJ2-3, with 11 bases aligning to TRBD2. The CDR3 is 16 amino acids. The J segment lost 5 bases and the V segment lost 0 bases, leaving 5 bases of the junction unmatched. Germline loops: CDR1 SGHNT, CDR2 YYREEE (reference sequence). CDR3 amino acids: CASSLVLAGEKDTQYF. The CDR3 DNA follows: TGTGCCAGCAGCTTGGTACTAGCGGGAGAAAAAGATACGCAGTATTTT.

The V gene is TRBV19, the J gene TRBJ2-7; D remains ambiguous. CDR1 and CDR2 from the germline V gene are LNHDA and SQIVND (reference sequence). The CDR3 runs to 14 residues. Trimming pared 9 bases from V and 0 bases from J, leaving 15 bases between. The CDR3 region has the DNA TGTGCCAGCTCACCGGCAGCTGGCTCCTACGAGCAGTACTTC. Amino acid sequence: CASSPAAGSYEQYF.

The genes are TRBV20-1 and TRBJ2-3; D is possibly TRBD1 (6 bases). Germline CDR1 reads DFQATT; CDR2 reads SNEGSKA (reference sequence). Trimming shortened V by 6 bases and J by 4 bases, and 20 bases separated the two germline ends. This CDR3 has 15 residues. The chain's CDR3 is CSAEPVGQLPDTQYF. The CDR3 coding sequence is TGCAGTGCCGAACCAGTTGGACAGTTACCAGATACGCAGTATTTT.

This rearrangement joins TRBV10-3 to TRBJ1-5, with unresolved D. The CDR3 is made up of 14 amino acids. Germline CDR1 is ENHRY and CDR2 is SYGVKD. The V end was cut by 10 bases, the J end by 2 bases, with 15 bases between. CDR3 sequence: CASRDLPGNQPQHF. CDR3 bases: TGTGCCAGCAGAGACCTACCTGGCAATCAGCCCCAGCATTTT.

This clonotype was recorded at least ten times. This rearrangement joins TRBV10-3 to TRBJ2-7; D might be TRBD1 or TRBD2, each matching 7 bases. This CDR3 comprises 17 residues. Per the germline V gene, CDR1 is ENHRY and CDR2 is SYGVKD. Trimming removed 5 bases at V and 3 bases at J, with 23 bases between. The DNA of the CDR3 is TGTGCCATCAGTCCGAGTACAGGGGTAGGGGGGGACTACGAGCAGTACTTC. Protein product: CAISPSTGVGGDYEQYF.

The table lists this clonotype with many counts. The chain recombines TRBV29-1 with TRBJ1-1; D gene unclear. The CDR3 covers 13 residues. CDR1 and CDR2 (germline): SQVTM, ANQGSEA. The V and J ends lost 3 bases and 0 bases respectively, with 8 bases between them. The CDR3 sequence is CSVEDGLNTEAFF. The CDR3 region has the DNA TGCAGCGTTGAGGACGGACTGAACACTGAAGCTTTCTTT.

This clonotype appeared many times. The chain uses TRBV20-1 and TRBJ2-7; 12 bases map to TRBD1. This CDR3 has 15 residues. Trimming cost V 2 bases and J 6 bases; bases outside gene matches: 8. Germline values: CDR1 DFQATT, CDR2 SNEGSKA (reference sequence). CDR3 nucleotides: TGCAGTGCTAGAAGACCCGGGACAGGGGGCGGCGAGCAGTACTTC. Protein product: CSARRPGTGGGEQYF.

The chain carries TRBV12-3 or TRBV12-4 and TRBJ1-1; tentative D call: TRBD1 (5 bases). V was cut by 3 bases and J by 4 bases, with 15 bases left in between. The CDR3 contains 15 residues. The CDR3 DNA reads TGTGCCAGCAGTTTCCTCGCCGGGGCGGGCACTGAAGCTTTCTTT. It specifies CASSFLAGAGTEAFF.

This clonotype was found many times. This chain joins TRBV20-1 and TRBJ2-5, with unresolved D. The germline CDR1 and CDR2 sequences are DFQATT and SNEGSKA (reference sequence). This CDR3 is built from 11 residues. Trimming removed 3 bases from V and 5 bases from J, with 7 bases in between. The CDR3 loop is CSASESETQYF. CDR3 DNA: TGCAGTGCTAGTGAATCCGAGACCCAGTACTTC.

This clonotype was counted ten times or more. The CDR3 region is CASSPGRGSYGYTF. In nucleotides, the CDR3 is TGTGCCAGCAGCCCCGGGAGGGGGTCCTATGGCTACACCTTC. The chain joins TRBV14 to TRBJ1-2; maybe TRBD1 (6 bases). V was shortened by 4 bases and J by 4 bases, with 13 bases between the two germline ends. The CDR3 contains 14 residues. From germline, CDR1 is SGHDN and CDR2 FVKESK.

The sample holds many counts of this clonotype. The V and J genes are TRBV5-4 and TRBJ2-3; perhaps TRBD1 as D (6 bases). There are 15 residues in the CDR3. Trimming took 0 bases from V and 3 from J, leaving 11 bases between them. CDR1 is SGHNT and CDR2 is YYREEE in the germline V gene (reference sequence). The CDR3 loop reads CASSLGGRGTDTQYF. The CDR3 DNA is TGTGCCAGCAGCTTGGGGGGGCGCGGTACAGATACGCAGTATTTT. Combining the CDR3 with reference TRBV5-4 and TRBJ2-3 gives the whole variable domain ETGVTQSPTHLIKTRGQQVTLRCSSQSGHNTVSWYQQALGQGPQFIFQYYREEENGRGNFPPRFSGLQFPNYSSELNVNALELDDSALYLCASSLGGRGTDTQYFGPGTRLTVL.

This chain joins TRBV5-6 and TRBJ2-3; D is perhaps TRBD1 (5 bases). The CDR3 totals 15 residues. In germline, CDR1 is SGHDT, CDR2 YYEEEE. V was cut by 5 bases and J by 0 bases, with 13 bases left in between. CDR3 DNA sequence: TGTGCCAGCAGTAGGGGTGGGTTGAGCACAGATACGCAGTATTTT. Its protein is CASSRGGLSTDTQYF.

In its sample, this clonotype was seen a few times. This sequence joins TRBV12-3 or TRBV12-4 and TRBJ2-7; no firm D call. The CDR3 runs 15 residues. The ends were cut back, 2 bases at V and 1 base at J, with 12 bases in the middle. CDR3 sequence (DNA): TGTGCCAGCAGTTTACGCTCTCGAAGGTCCTACGAGCAGTACTTC. Its translation: CASSLRSRRSYEQYF.

This clonotype has a count of ten or more. The rearrangement links TRBV20-1 to TRBJ2-3; either TRBD1 or TRBD2 may supply D (5 bases each). CDR3 size: 12 residues. V lost 3 bases and J lost 1, with 5 bases in between. Germline V gene sequence: CDR1 DFQATT, CDR2 SNEGSKA (reference sequence). CDR3 coding DNA: TGCAGTGCTAGGGGGGGCACAGATACGCAGTATTTT. Protein sequence: CSARGGTDTQYF.

This chain connects TRBV10-3 to TRBJ2-6; 11 positions agree with TRBD2. Trimming took 5 bases from V and 4 from J; bases not matched to a gene: 7. CDR1 is ENHRY and CDR2 is SYGVKD in the germline V gene. The CDR3 has 17 residues. CDR3 coding DNA: TGTGCCATCAGTCCAACTAGCGGGGGATCCGGGGCCAACGTCCTGACTTTC. It translates to CAISPTSGGSGANVLTF.

This clonotype has at least ten counts. The V gene is TRBV13, the J gene TRBJ1-6; D remains ambiguous. V lost 5 bases and J lost 0, with 5 bases in between. Germline lookup yields CDR1 PRHDT and CDR2 FYEKMQ (reference sequence). The CDR3 runs 14 residues. The CDR3 protein is CASSPASYNSPLHF. In DNA, the CDR3 is TGTGCCAGCAGCCCAGCCTCCTATAATTCACCCCTCCACTTT. Filled out from reference TRBV13 and TRBJ1-6, the complete variable domain reads AAGVIQSPRHLIKEKRETATLKCYPIPRHDTVYWYQQGPGQDPQFLISFYEKMQSDKGSIPDRFSAQQFSDYHSELNMSSLELGDSALYFCASSPASYNSPLHFGNGTRLTVT.

V gene TRBV3-1 combines with J gene TRBJ1-2; 7 bases are a match to TRBD1. The CDR3 has 14 residues. Per the germline V gene, CDR1 is LGHDT and CDR2 is YNNKEL (reference sequence). The trim removed 0 bases at V and 7 bases at J, leaving 5 bases unmatched. The CDR3 loop reads CASSQERGGGGYTF. CDR3 DNA: TGTGCCAGCAGCCAAGAAAGAGGGGGCGGTGGCTACACCTTC.